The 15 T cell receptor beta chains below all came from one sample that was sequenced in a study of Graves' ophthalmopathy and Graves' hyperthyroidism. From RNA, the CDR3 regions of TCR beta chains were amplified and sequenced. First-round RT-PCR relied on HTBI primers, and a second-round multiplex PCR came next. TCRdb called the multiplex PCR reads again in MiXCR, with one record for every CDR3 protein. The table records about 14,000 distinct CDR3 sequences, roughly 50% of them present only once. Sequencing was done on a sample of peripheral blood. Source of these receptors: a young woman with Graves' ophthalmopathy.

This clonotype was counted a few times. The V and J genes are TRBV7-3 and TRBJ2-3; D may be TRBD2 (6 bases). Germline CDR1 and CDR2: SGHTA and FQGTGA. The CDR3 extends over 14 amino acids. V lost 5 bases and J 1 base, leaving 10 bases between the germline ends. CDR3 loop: CASSPGSGTDTQYF. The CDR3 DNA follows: TGTGCCAGCAGCCCCGGGAGCGGCACAGATACGCAGTATTTT.

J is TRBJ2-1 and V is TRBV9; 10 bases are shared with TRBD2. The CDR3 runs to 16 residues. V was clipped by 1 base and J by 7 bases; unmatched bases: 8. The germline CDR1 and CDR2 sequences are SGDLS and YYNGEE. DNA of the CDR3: TGTGCCAGCAGCGTATTTAGCGGGAGGCCGGGGAATGAGCAGTTCTTC. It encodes CASSVFSGRPGNEQFF.

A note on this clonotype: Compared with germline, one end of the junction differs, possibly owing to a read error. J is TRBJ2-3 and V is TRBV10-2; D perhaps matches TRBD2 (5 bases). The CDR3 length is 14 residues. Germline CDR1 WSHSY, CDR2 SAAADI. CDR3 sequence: CAITGGGSTDTQYF. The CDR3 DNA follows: TGTGCCATCACCGGCGGCGGGAGCACAGATACGCAGTATTTT.

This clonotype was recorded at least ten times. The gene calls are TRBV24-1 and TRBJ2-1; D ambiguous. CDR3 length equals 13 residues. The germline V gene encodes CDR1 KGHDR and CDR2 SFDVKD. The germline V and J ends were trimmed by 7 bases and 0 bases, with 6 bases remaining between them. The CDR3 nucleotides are TGTGCCACCAGCCGCCCCTCCTACAATGAGCAGTTCTTC. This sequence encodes CATSRPSYNEQFF.

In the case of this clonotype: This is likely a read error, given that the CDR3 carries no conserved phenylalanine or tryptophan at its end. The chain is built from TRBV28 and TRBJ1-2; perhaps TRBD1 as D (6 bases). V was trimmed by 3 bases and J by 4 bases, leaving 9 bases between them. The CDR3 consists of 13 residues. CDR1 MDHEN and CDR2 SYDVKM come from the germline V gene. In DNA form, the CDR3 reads TGTGCCAGCAGTTTTGGAGGGGGCTATGGCTACACCCTC. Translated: CASSFGGGYGYTL.

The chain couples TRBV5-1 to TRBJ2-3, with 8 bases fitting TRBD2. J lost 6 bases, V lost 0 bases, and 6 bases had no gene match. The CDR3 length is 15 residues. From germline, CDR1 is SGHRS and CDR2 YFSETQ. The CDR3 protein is CASSLEGAGVDTQYF. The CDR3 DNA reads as TGCGCCAGCAGCTTGGAGGGAGCGGGGGTGGATACGCAGTATTTT.

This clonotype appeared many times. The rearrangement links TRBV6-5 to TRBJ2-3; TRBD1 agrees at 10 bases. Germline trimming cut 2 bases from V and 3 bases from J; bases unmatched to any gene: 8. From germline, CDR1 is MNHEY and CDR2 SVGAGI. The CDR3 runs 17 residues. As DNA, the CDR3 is TGTGCCAGCAGTTACGCCTCCCCGGGACAGGGGACAGATACGCAGTATTTT. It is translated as CASSYASPGQGTDTQYF.

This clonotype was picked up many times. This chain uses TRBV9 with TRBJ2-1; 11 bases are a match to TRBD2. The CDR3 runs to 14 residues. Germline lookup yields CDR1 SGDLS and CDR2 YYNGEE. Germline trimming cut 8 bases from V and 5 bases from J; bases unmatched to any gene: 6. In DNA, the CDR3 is TGTGCCAGAAAGCTGACTAGCGGGAACAATGAGCAGTTCTTC. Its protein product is CARKLTSGNNEQFF. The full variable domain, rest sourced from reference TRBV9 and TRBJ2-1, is DSGVTQTPKHLITATGQRVTLRCSPRSGDLSVYWYQQSLDQGLQFLIQYYNGEERAKGNILERFSAQQFPDLHSELNLSSLELGDSALYFCARKLTSGNNEQFFGPGTRLTVL.

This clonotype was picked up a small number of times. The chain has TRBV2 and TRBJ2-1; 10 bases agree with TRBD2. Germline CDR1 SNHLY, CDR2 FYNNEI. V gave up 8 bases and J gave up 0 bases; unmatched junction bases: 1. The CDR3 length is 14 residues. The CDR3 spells CASQREGSYNEQFF. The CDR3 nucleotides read TGTGCCAGCCAGCGGGAGGGCTCCTACAATGAGCAGTTCTTC.

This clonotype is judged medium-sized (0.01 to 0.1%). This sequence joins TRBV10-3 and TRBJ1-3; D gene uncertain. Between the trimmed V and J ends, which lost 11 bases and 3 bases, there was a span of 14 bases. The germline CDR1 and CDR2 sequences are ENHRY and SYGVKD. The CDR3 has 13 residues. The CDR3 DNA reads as TGTGCCGCCACCCCAGCTGGTGGAAACACCATATATTTT. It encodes CAATPAGGNTIYF.

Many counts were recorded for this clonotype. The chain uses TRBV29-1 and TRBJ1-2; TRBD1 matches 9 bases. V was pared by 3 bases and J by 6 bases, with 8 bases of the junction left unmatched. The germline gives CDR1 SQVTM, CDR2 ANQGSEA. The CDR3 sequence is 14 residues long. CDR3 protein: CSVDRGTGLDGYTF. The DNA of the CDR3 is TGCAGCGTTGATCGTGGGACAGGGTTAGATGGCTACACCTTC.

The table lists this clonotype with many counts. CDR3 DNA: TGTGCCAGCATCGGGGGGAATGTTCGGGGCGAGCAGTACTTC. Translation: CASIGGNVRGEQYF. The chain carries TRBV7-8 and TRBJ2-7, with 7 bases lining up with TRBD2. Per germline, CDR1 SGHVS and CDR2 FQNEAQ. There are 14 residues in the CDR3. J was trimmed by 6 bases and V by 7 bases; bases with no gene match: 12. Supplemented by reference TRBV7-8 and TRBJ2-7, the full variable domain reads GAGVSQSPRYKVAKRGQDVALRCDPISGHVSLFWYQQALGQGPEFLTYFQNEAQLDKSGLPSDRFFAERPEGSVSTLKIQRTQQEDSAVYLCASIGGNVRGEQYFGPGTRLTVT.

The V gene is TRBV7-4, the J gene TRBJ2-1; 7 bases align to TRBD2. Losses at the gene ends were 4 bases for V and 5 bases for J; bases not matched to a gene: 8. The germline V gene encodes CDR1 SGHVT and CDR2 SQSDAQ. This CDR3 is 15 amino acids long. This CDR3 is CASSSPGTNHNEQFF. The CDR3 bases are TGTGCCAGCAGCTCTCCCGGGACTAATCACAATGAGCAGTTCTTC.

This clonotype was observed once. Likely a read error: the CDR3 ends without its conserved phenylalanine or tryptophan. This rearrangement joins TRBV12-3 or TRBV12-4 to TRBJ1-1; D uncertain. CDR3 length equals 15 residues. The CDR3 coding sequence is TGTGACAGCAGTTTAGCGACTGGTATAGACACTGAAGCTTTCATT. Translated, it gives CDSSLATGIDTEAFI.

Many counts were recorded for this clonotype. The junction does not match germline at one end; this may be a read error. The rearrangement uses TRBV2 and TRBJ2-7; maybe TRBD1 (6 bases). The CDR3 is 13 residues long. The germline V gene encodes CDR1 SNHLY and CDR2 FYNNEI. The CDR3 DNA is TGTGCCAGCAGTCCTATATACCGGGACACGGGGTCCTTC. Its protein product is CASSPIYRDTGSF.